This T cell receptor (beta chain) came from a study of cytomegalovirus exposure and HLA in healthy donors. Study background: Around 81% of roughly 400 genotyped donors fell in the Caucasian-associated ancestry cluster. Whole-study results and caveats: Later analysis identified several of the most significant clusters that appeared linked to common viral pathogens.

Donors likely had unrecorded immune exposures despite being nominally healthy when sampled. V was pared by 5 bases and J by 4 bases, with 14 bases between. The CDR3 has 14 amino acids. Germline V lookup: CDR1 MDHEN, CDR2 SYDVKM. Note on this clone: Its antigen is unknown.

PCR primers comprised 60 Vbeta and 13 Jbeta primers. Sequencing was performed with immunoSEQ multiplex PCR; in TCRdb, only in-frame clones are kept and a portion is missing. The repertoire holds 150,000 to 200,000 clones, with over 70% as singletons. The chain has TRBV28 and TRBJ1-1, with D hard to call. Material: PBMCs. This TCR was sampled from a woman in her twenties or thirties in good health and CMV-seropositive. CDR3 region: CASSPPARLTEAFF. The DNA of the CDR3 is TGTGCCAGCAGTCCCCCCGCGAGACTCACTGAAGCTTTCTTT.